The 24 T cell receptor beta chains below all came from one sample that was sequenced in a study of spatial heterogeneity in lung cancer. These TCRs' antigens remain unknown. General study points: For expanded intratumoral alpha and beta TCRs, counts tracked tumor mutation counts.

Described time point: sample taken at primary tumor resection. MiXCR was run by TCRdb on the 5' RACE reads, yielding one entry per CDR3 protein. The data show about 23,000 distinct CDR3 sequences, around 5% seen once. The sequencing here drew on lung tumor tissue, taken at surgery. The receptor set was obtained from a male donor with early-stage non-small cell lung cancer.

In its sample, this clonotype was seen many times. This rearrangement joins TRBV29-1 to TRBJ2-7; 8 bases fit TRBD1. This CDR3 has 13 amino acids. CDR1 is SQVTM, CDR2 ANQGSEA, per germline. V dropped 7 bases and J dropped 0; count of bases not matched to a gene: 5. CDR3 DNA: TGCAGCGCTCGGACAGGGTACTCCTACGAGCAGTACTTC. It translates to CSARTGYSYEQYF.

This clonotype was observed at least ten times. The chain has TRBV28 and TRBJ2-6; D call uncertain. CDR1 and CDR2 from the germline V gene are MDHEN and SYDVKM. The CDR3 runs 15 residues. The ends were cut back, 6 bases at V and 3 bases at J, with 12 bases in the middle. CDR3 nucleotides: TGTGCCAGCAGCCCCGTTGATCGTGGGGCCAACGTCCTGACTTTC. It encodes CASSPVDRGANVLTF.

The chain combines TRBV5-1 with TRBJ1-1; D is ambiguous. The CDR3 has 13 amino acids. Germline values: CDR1 SGHRS, CDR2 YFSETQ. Trimming removed 5 bases at V and 3 bases at J, with 11 bases between. DNA of the CDR3: TGCGCCAGCAGACAACTACGGGACACTGAAGCTTTCTTT. Translating gives CASRQLRDTEAFF.

There are a few counts of this clonotype. The chain couples TRBV20-1 to TRBJ2-2; a weak D match, TRBD2 (5 bases). Germline values: CDR1 DFQATT, CDR2 SNEGSKA (reference sequence). Trimming removed 6 bases at V and 4 bases at J, with 18 bases between. CDR3 size: 15 residues. The CDR3, as DNA: TGCAGTGCAACTCCGCCATCTAGCCCCACCGGGGAGCTGTTTTTT. Protein product: CSATPPSSPTGELFF.

This clonotype was counted many times. J is TRBJ2-3 and V is TRBV24-1; 9 bases match TRBD2. Trimming removed 4 bases from V and 1 base from J; junction bases left unmatched: 5. This CDR3 is 16 amino acids long. Germline V gene sequence: CDR1 KGHDR, CDR2 SFDVKD. The DNA of the CDR3 is TGTGCCACCAGTGACCAGCGGGGGGAAGGCACAGATACGCAGTATTTT. This gives the protein CATSDQRGEGTDTQYF.

This clonotype appeared many times. The chain links TRBV11-3 to TRBJ2-3; 8 bases align to TRBD1. CDR3 length equals 15 residues. Losses at the gene ends were 3 bases for V and 1 base for J; bases not matched to a gene: 3. From germline, CDR1 is SGHNT and CDR2 YENEEA. This CDR3 is CASSFRGRGTDTQYF. CDR3 DNA sequence: TGTGCCAGCAGCTTCAGGGGGCGCGGCACAGATACGCAGTATTTT. Full variable domain (missing parts from reference TRBV11-3 and TRBJ2-3): EAGVVQSPRYKIIEKKQPVAFWCNPISGHNTLYWYLQNLGQGPELLIRYENEEAVDDSQLPKDRFSAERLKGVDSTLKIQPAELGDSAVYLCASSFRGRGTDTQYFGPGTRLTVL.

This clonotype was counted many times. The chain employs TRBV20-1 and TRBJ1-5; 7 bases fit TRBD1. The CDR3 loop spans 13 amino acids. Germline loops: CDR1 DFQATT, CDR2 SNEGSKA (reference sequence). Trimming removed 3 bases from V and 6 bases from J; junction bases left unmatched: 5. The CDR3 here is CSASEGASQPQHF. For the CDR3, the DNA is TGCAGTGCTAGCGAGGGGGCGAGTCAGCCCCAGCATTTT.

Many counts were recorded for this clonotype. This sequence joins TRBV3-1 and TRBJ1-6; a possible D gene is TRBD1 (5 bases). The CDR3 is made up of 15 amino acids. V was cut by 5 bases and J by 5 bases, with 13 bases left in between. Germline assignment: CDR1 LGHDT and CDR2 YNNKEL (reference sequence). The CDR3 spells CASSVQGLHNSPLHF. The CDR3 DNA is TGTGCCAGCAGCGTGCAGGGCCTCCATAATTCACCCCTCCACTTT. Filled out from reference TRBV3-1 and TRBJ1-6, the complete variable domain reads DTAVSQTPKYLVTQMGNDKSIKCEQNLGHDTMYWYKQDSKKFLKIMFSYNNKELIINETVPNRFSPKSPDKAHLNLHINSLELGDSAVYFCASSVQGLHNSPLHFGNGTRLTVT.

This clonotype was recorded many times. The chain joins TRBV5-1 to TRBJ2-3, with D perhaps matching TRBD2 (5 bases). Trimming cost V 0 bases and J 3 bases, with 8 bases left between them. Germline V CDR1 and CDR2: SGHRS, YFSETQ. This CDR3 is built from 14 residues. CDR3 sequence reads: CASSLGESTDTQYF. CDR3 in DNA: TGCGCCAGCAGCTTGGGGGAGTCGACAGATACGCAGTATTTT. Variable domain in full (rest from reference TRBV5-1 and TRBJ2-3): KAGVTQTPRYLIKTRGQQVTLSCSPISGHRSVSWYQQTPGQGLQFLFEYFSETQRNKGNFPGRFSGRQFSNSRSEMNVSTLELGDSALYLCASSLGESTDTQYFGPGTRLTVL.

This chain connects TRBV12-5 to TRBJ2-1, with 10 bases aligning to TRBD2. In germline, CDR1 is LGHNT, CDR2 FRNRAP. This CDR3 is 12 amino acids long. V lost 7 bases, J lost 10 bases, and 4 bases stayed unmatched. The CDR3 bases are TGTGCTAGTGCTCCGACTAGCGGGGAGCAGTTCTTC. Protein product: CASAPTSGEQFF.

This clonotype has just a few counts. The genes are TRBV7-9 and TRBJ1-3; D gene uncertain. The CDR3 has 15 residues. Germline CDR1 is SEHNR and CDR2 is FQNEAQ (reference sequence). V was trimmed by 0 bases and J by 0 bases, leaving 6 bases between them. CDR3 coding DNA: TGTGCCAGCAGCTTAGCCGGGTACTCTGGAAACACCATATATTTT. Translating gives CASSLAGYSGNTIYF.

The sample holds many counts of this clonotype. The chain is built from TRBV7-8 and TRBJ2-5; D perhaps matches TRBD2 (5 bases). The CDR3 consists of 16 residues. Trimming removed 5 bases at V and 4 bases at J, with 20 bases between. Germline CDR1 reads SGHVS; CDR2 reads FQNEAQ. For the CDR3, the DNA is TGTGCCAGCAGCCTAGGCCGGACCGAGCGGTCAGAGACCCAGTACTTC. Translation gives CASSLGRTERSETQYF.

This clonotype was found many times. The J gene is TRBJ1-1, the V gene TRBV5-1; D is ambiguous. With 0 bases removed from V and 3 bases from J, the gap between germline ends came to 9 bases. The CDR3 contains 14 residues. CDR1 SGHRS and CDR2 YFSETQ come from the germline V gene. The CDR3 reads CASSLDPRDTEAFF. The CDR3 region has the DNA TGCGCCAGCAGCTTGGACCCCCGAGACACTGAAGCTTTCTTT.

Many counts were recorded for this clonotype. The V and J genes are TRBV30 and TRBJ1-6, with a weak D call TRBD1 (5 bases). This CDR3 region has 12 residues. V lost 2 bases and J lost 16, with 15 bases in between. The V gene's germline CDR1 is GTSNPN and CDR2 SVGIG (reference sequence). CDR3 sequence: CAWSKQGSLLHF. The CDR3 region has the DNA TGTGCCTGGAGTAAGCAGGGCTCACTTCTCCACTTT.

Many counts were recorded for this clonotype. This chain connects TRBV27 to TRBJ2-7; TRBD1 matches 10 bases. Germline assignment: CDR1 MNHEY and CDR2 SMNVEV (reference sequence). J was trimmed by 5 bases and V by 5 bases; bases with no gene match: 6. The CDR3 contains 14 residues. The CDR3 region is CASSPGTGVNEQYF. The CDR3 DNA is TGTGCCAGCAGTCCCGGGACAGGGGTAAACGAGCAGTACTTC.

This clonotype occurred many times. The chain joins TRBV9 to TRBJ2-7; D ambiguous. V shed 6 bases and J shed 6 bases, with 7 bases lying between them. CDR3 length: 10 residues. Germline CDR1 and CDR2: SGDLS and YYNGEE. Here the CDR3 reads CASTTGEQYF. The CDR3 DNA reads as TGTGCCAGCACCACCGGCGAGCAGTACTTC.

About this clonotype: This could be a read error, since a much larger clone is one nucleotide away. This chain connects TRBV5-1 to TRBJ2-4; D is unclear. In germline, CDR1 is SGHRS, CDR2 YFSETQ. The CDR3 spans 11 residues. The CDR3 nucleotides read TGCGCCATCAGCTCAGAAACGATTCAGTACTTC. Its protein product is CAISSETIQYF.

By share, this clonotype ranks as medium-sized (0.01 to 0.1%). The chain employs TRBV28 and TRBJ2-7; the D is unclear. This CDR3 region has 12 residues. V was cut by 2 bases and J by 2 bases, with 4 bases left in between. Per germline, CDR1 MDHEN and CDR2 SYDVKM. Here the CDR3 DNA reads TGTGCCAGCAGTTTAATGACCTACGAGCAGTACTTC. This gives the protein CASSLMTYEQYF. Looking up the rest from reference TRBV28 and TRBJ2-7 gives the full variable domain: DVKVTQSSRYLVKRTGEKVFLECVQDMDHENMFWYRQDPGLGLRLIYFSYDVKMKEKGDIPEGYSVSREKKERFSLILESASTNQTSMYLCASSLMTYEQYFGPGTRLTVT.

This clonotype was observed at least ten times. The chain is built from TRBV5-1 and TRBJ2-1, with TRBD2 matching over 8 bases. V trimming: 4 bases; J trimming: 3 bases; junction bases outside the gene matches: 9. Germline V gene lookup returns CDR1 SGHRS and CDR2 YFSETQ. CDR3 size: 16 residues. The DNA for the CDR3 is TGCGCCAGCAGCCCCTGGGCGGGGGGTATCTACAATGAGCAGTTCTTC. It codes for CASSPWAGGIYNEQFF. Variable domain in full (rest from reference TRBV5-1 and TRBJ2-1): KAGVTQTPRYLIKTRGQQVTLSCSPISGHRSVSWYQQTPGQGLQFLFEYFSETQRNKGNFPGRFSGRQFSNSRSEMNVSTLELGDSALYLCASSPWAGGIYNEQFFGPGTRLTVL.

This clonotype was seen ten or more times. This sequence joins TRBV2 and TRBJ1-2, with no clear D. Germline loops: CDR1 SNHLY, CDR2 FYNNEI. Trimming took 7 bases from V and 4 from J, leaving 22 bases between them. CDR3 length equals 16 residues. CDR3 sequence (DNA): TGTGCCAGCAAGGGTACGGGTGGGGAGGCGGCCTATGGCTACACCTTC. Protein: CASKGTGGEAAYGYTF.

In this sample, this clonotype turned up many times. In nucleotides, the CDR3 is TGCAGTTTACTAGCGGGACGAACAGATACGCAGTATTTT. Protein product: CSLLAGRTDTQYF. This chain joins TRBV20-1 and TRBJ2-3; TRBD2 aligns across 10 bases. The junction had 5 bases not matched to a gene; V was cut back by 8 bases and J by 3 bases. Germline lookup yields CDR1 DFQATT and CDR2 SNEGSKA (reference sequence). The CDR3 consists of 13 residues.

The chain couples TRBV10-3 to TRBJ2-5; TRBD1 is a possible D gene (5 bases). Germline CDR1 ENHRY, CDR2 SYGVKD. CDR3 length: 14 amino acids. The ends were cut back, 9 bases at V and 2 bases at J, with 16 bases in the middle. CDR3 nucleotides: TGTGCCATTTCCAACTCAAAGGGGCAAGAGACCCAGTACTTC. Encoded protein: CAISNSKGQETQYF.

This clonotype was observed at least ten times. The chain carries TRBV19 and TRBJ1-5, with 10 bases aligning to TRBD1. Germline V gene sequence: CDR1 LNHDA, CDR2 SQIVND (reference sequence). The CDR3 extends over 15 amino acids. V gave up 8 bases and J gave up 6 bases; unmatched junction bases: 10. CDR3 sequence: CASGNPGQGFQPQHF. The DNA of the CDR3 is TGTGCCAGTGGCAACCCGGGACAGGGGTTTCAGCCCCAGCATTTT.

There are many counts of this clonotype. This chain connects TRBV12-3 or TRBV12-4 to TRBJ2-5, with D maybe TRBD1 (5 bases). The CDR3 totals 10 residues. Trimming removed 8 bases from V and 5 bases from J, with 6 bases in between. CDR3 amino acids: CASQGETQYF. Written as DNA, the CDR3 is TGTGCCAGCCAGGGCGAGACCCAGTACTTC.